A single sample is the source of the 20 T cell receptor beta chains below, sequenced in a study of T cells after yellow fever vaccination. MiXCR, applied by TCRdb to the 5' RACE reads, yields one record per CDR3 protein. This sample has over 150,000 distinct CDR3 sequences; approximately 6.2% occur once, and the top ten carry roughly 3%. Here the sequenced sample was CD4+ T cells sorted from PBMCs, taken on the day of the first yellow fever vaccination. The receptors here all came from a man younger than 35 who received the YFV17D yellow fever vaccine.

In this sample, this clonotype turned up many times. The J gene is TRBJ2-2, the V gene TRBV5-1, with D possibly being TRBD1 (6 bases). Trimming took 2 bases from V and 5 from J, leaving 10 bases between them. Germline V CDR1 and CDR2: SGHRS, YFSETQ. CDR3 length: 14 amino acids. The CDR3 DNA is TGCGCCAGCAGCTTCGAACAGGGAACCGGGGAGCTGTTTTTT. Translated: CASSFEQGTGELFF.

There are many counts of this clonotype. The rearrangement joins TRBV6-5 to TRBJ2-5; 10 bases line up with TRBD1. This CDR3 has 15 residues. In germline, CDR1 is MNHEY, CDR2 SVGAGI. The V segment lost 4 bases and the J segment 5 bases; nucleotides outside the gene matches: 7. The chain's CDR3 is CASSSATGGLETQYF. The DNA for the CDR3 is TGTGCCAGCAGTTCAGCGACAGGGGGCCTGGAGACCCAGTACTTC.

The table lists this clonotype with a few counts. This chain links TRBV3-1 with TRBJ2-5; 12 nucleotides agree with TRBD2. The CDR3 sequence is 15 residues long. Germline CDR1 reads LGHDT; CDR2 reads YNNKEL (reference sequence). The V gene end was trimmed by 4 bases and the J gene end by 4 bases; junction bases not matched to a gene: 4. This CDR3 reads CASSRLAGEGETQYF. CDR3 nucleotide sequence: TGTGCCAGCAGCCGACTAGCGGGGGAGGGAGAGACCCAGTACTTC.

The chain employs TRBV5-4 and TRBJ2-7; 9 nucleotides match TRBD2. Trimming at V came to 0 bases and at J to 4 bases, leaving 11 bases not matched to a gene. CDR1 SGHNT and CDR2 YYREEE come from the germline V gene (reference sequence). The CDR3 loop spans 17 amino acids. CDR3 region: CASSLGLAAGGAYEQYF. The CDR3 DNA reads TGTGCCAGCAGCTTGGGACTAGCGGCGGGTGGGGCGTACGAGCAGTACTTC.

This clonotype was seen ten or more times. The CDR3 DNA is TGCGCCAGCAGCCAAGATGGGTTACGCAGACACACTGAAGCTTTCTTT. This sequence encodes CASSQDGLRRHTEAFF. The chain links TRBV4-3 to TRBJ1-1; the D is unclear. V lost 0 bases and J lost 3, with 14 bases in between. CDR1 is LGHNA, CDR2 YSLEER, per germline. CDR3 length: 16 residues.

The rearrangement joins TRBV7-2 to TRBJ1-6, with D maybe TRBD1 (6 bases). Per the germline V gene, CDR1 is SGHTA and CDR2 is FQGNSA. V lost 3 bases, J lost 4 bases, and 7 bases lay in between. This CDR3 comprises 14 residues. This CDR3 reads CASSFTGYNSPLHF. In nucleotides, the CDR3 is TGTGCCAGCAGCTTTACAGGGTATAATTCACCCCTCCACTTT.

The sample holds many counts of this clonotype. This chain uses TRBV6-2 or TRBV6-3 with TRBJ1-1; D is uncertain. The V end lost 4 bases, the J end lost 4 bases, and 13 bases lay between the germline ends. The CDR3 covers 14 residues. Germline V CDR1 and CDR2: MNHEY, SVGEGT. The CDR3, as DNA: TGTGCCAGCAGTTTCCCCCAGGTAACCACTGAAGCTTTCTTT. This sequence encodes CASSFPQVTTEAFF.

This clonotype came up many times. V gene TRBV20-1 combines with J gene TRBJ1-5, with a weak D call TRBD1 (6 bases). Germline V gene data show CDR1 as DFQATT and CDR2 as SNEGSKA (reference sequence). V was shortened by 1 base and J by 7 bases, with 14 bases between the two germline ends. This CDR3 comprises 14 residues. CDR3 residues: CSARVGGPRQPQHF. The CDR3 region has the DNA TGCAGTGCTAGAGTTGGGGGCCCCCGACAGCCCCAGCATTTT.

This clonotype was seen ten or more times. The V and J genes are TRBV14 and TRBJ1-4; 9 bases agree with TRBD1. Trimming took 5 bases from V and 7 from J; bases not matched to a gene: 2. Germline values: CDR1 SGHDN, CDR2 FVKESK. The CDR3 consists of 13 residues. The CDR3 spells CASSRGQGEKLFF. Written as DNA, the CDR3 is TGTGCCAGCAGCAGGGGACAGGGTGAAAAACTGTTTTTT.

This chain uses TRBV4-3 with TRBJ1-1; D gene unclear. From germline, CDR1 is LGHNA and CDR2 YSLEER. CDR3 length: 14 residues. V lost 1 base and J lost 3, with 9 bases in between. The CDR3 region is CASSQAKRDTEAFF. As DNA, the CDR3 is TGCGCCAGCAGCCAAGCCAAGCGGGACACTGAAGCTTTCTTT.

This clonotype was observed at least ten times. V is TRBV11-1 and J is TRBJ2-5; TRBD2 agrees at 8 bases. CDR3 length equals 14 residues. CDR1 is SGHAT and CDR2 is FQDESV in the germline V gene (reference sequence). J was trimmed by 5 bases and V by 3 bases; bases with no gene match: 5. CDR3 bases: TGTGCCAGCAGCTTCCGCGGGGGGTATGAGACCCAGTACTTC. Its translation is CASSFRGGYETQYF.

This clonotype has ten or more counts. The rearrangement uses TRBV7-9 and TRBJ1-4; TRBD1 is a possible D gene (6 bases). This CDR3 is built from 16 residues. Trimming removed 3 bases from V and 6 bases from J, with 17 bases in between. The germline V gene encodes CDR1 SEHNR and CDR2 FQNEAQ (reference sequence). The CDR3 nucleotides are TGTGCCAGCAGCTTTCCCGCAGGGACAAACGATGAAAAACTGTTTTTT. Its protein product is CASSFPAGTNDEKLFF.

The gene calls are TRBV20-1 and TRBJ2-7, with D perhaps assigned TRBD1 or TRBD2 (6 bases each). The CDR3 is 13 residues long. Germline lookup yields CDR1 DFQATT and CDR2 SNEGSKA (reference sequence). V lost 5 bases and J lost 5, with 16 bases in between. The CDR3 sequence: CSAAGQLSDEQYV. The CDR3 DNA is TGCAGTGCTGCGGGACAACTAAGTGACGAGCAGTACGTC.

The rearrangement links TRBV10-3 to TRBJ2-6; D possibly matches TRBD1 or TRBD2 (5 bases each). The V gene's germline CDR1 is ENHRY and CDR2 SYGVKD. The CDR3 loop spans 16 amino acids. V gave up 3 bases and J gave up 2 bases, with 11 bases separating them. CDR3 nucleotide sequence: TGTGCCATCAGTGACGAGGGGAAGACTGGGGCCAACGTCCTGACTTTC. Translation gives CAISDEGKTGANVLTF.

This clonotype was counted at least ten times. The chain couples TRBV5-1 to TRBJ2-7; 11 bases are a match to TRBD1. The CDR3 length is 16 residues. Losses at the gene ends were 4 bases for V and 0 bases for J; bases not matched to a gene: 6. Germline V gene sequence: CDR1 SGHRS, CDR2 YFSETQ. The chain's CDR3 is CASSTGQGASSYEQYF. For the CDR3, the DNA is TGCGCCAGCAGCACTGGACAGGGGGCAAGCTCCTACGAGCAGTACTTC.

This clonotype was counted at least ten times. The CDR3: CASSFGGNTEAFF. The CDR3 coding sequence is TGCGCCAGCAGCTTCGGGGGTAACACTGAAGCTTTCTTT. The rearrangement uses TRBV5-1 and TRBJ1-1; TRBD1 might be the D (5 bases). The V and J ends lost 2 bases and 2 bases respectively, with 7 bases between them. This CDR3 is 13 amino acids long. CDR1 and CDR2 from the germline V gene are SGHRS and YFSETQ. Filled out from reference TRBV5-1 and TRBJ1-1, the complete variable domain reads KAGVTQTPRYLIKTRGQQVTLSCSPISGHRSVSWYQQTPGQGLQFLFEYFSETQRNKGNFPGRFSGRQFSNSRSEMNVSTLELGDSALYLCASSFGGNTEAFFGQGTRLTVV.

This clonotype showed up many times. The chain employs TRBV15 and TRBJ1-4; D unclear. CDR3 length: 16 residues. Germline CDR1 and CDR2: LNHNV and YYDKDF (reference sequence). V shed 0 bases and J shed 0 bases, with 8 bases lying between them. CDR3 DNA sequence: TGTGCCACCAGCAGAGAGGTCACTGCAACTAATGAAAAACTGTTTTTT. Protein: CATSREVTATNEKLFF.

This clonotype was detected only a few times. The genes are TRBV5-1 and TRBJ2-3; 7 bases map to TRBD1. This CDR3 is 14 amino acids long. In germline, CDR1 is SGHRS, CDR2 YFSETQ. With V trimmed by 3 bases and J by 3 bases, 4 bases remained unmatched. CDR3 nucleotides: TGCGCCAGCAGCTACCGGACAGGAACAGATACGCAGTATTTT. Amino acid sequence: CASSYRTGTDTQYF.

This clonotype was seen a few times. The CDR3: CASNIISTSNTGELFF. CDR3 nucleotides: TGCGCCAGCAACATAATATCTACGTCGAACACCGGGGAGCTGTTTTTT. This rearrangement joins TRBV5-1 to TRBJ2-2, with no clear D. CDR3 length equals 16 residues. Deletions cut 6 bases from V and 0 bases from J, with 15 bases between. The germline CDR1 and CDR2 sequences are SGHRS and YFSETQ.

This clonotype was counted between two and nine times. This rearrangement joins TRBV29-1 to TRBJ1-5; possibly TRBD1 for D (5 bases). This CDR3 has 13 amino acids. Germline V gene lookup returns CDR1 SQVTM and CDR2 ANQGSEA. Trimming stripped 4 bases from V and 2 bases from J, with 9 bases between. The CDR3 is CSVGGDGNQPQHF. CDR3 bases: TGCAGCGTTGGCGGGGACGGCAATCAGCCCCAGCATTTT.